This T cell receptor beta chain was observed in a study of technical replicates of blood from a few donors. The table lists this clone with a few counts. The CDR3 is made up of 14 amino acids. Germline V CDR1 and CDR2: MNHEY, SMNVEV (reference sequence). The V end was cut by 3 bases, the J end by 5 bases, with 12 bases between. Sequenced by immunoSEQ multiplex PCR; TCRdb stores in-frame clones only, minus some. The sample carries just over 80,000 clones, roughly 94% recorded once. This chain uses TRBV27 with TRBJ2-3; TRBD1 is a possible D gene (5 bases). Input material: T cells isolated from PBMCs. The sequence was collected from a human donor in good health. CDR3 sequence: CASSFRQGLDTQYF. DNA for the CDR3: TGTGCCAGCAGTTTTCGGCAGGGCCTAGATACGCAGTATTTT.